This entry describes one T cell receptor (beta chain). The CDR3 runs 14 residues. Germline assignment: CDR1 LNHDA and CDR2 SQIVND (reference sequence). V lost 3 bases, J lost 7 bases, and 7 bases stayed unmatched. These data originate in a study of PD-L1 blockade in urothelial cancer. The table came from immunoSEQ multiplex PCR; TCRdb's copy has only in-frame clones and leaves some out. The repertoire holds over 35,000 clones, with just over 90% as singletons. Regarding time point: pretreatment peripheral blood. Here the sequenced sample was PBMCs, taken around atezolizumab (anti-PD-L1) treatment. V gene TRBV19 combines with J gene TRBJ2-7; 9 bases fit TRBD1. The clonotype comes from a woman aged 55-70 years with urothelial cancer. The CDR3 sequence is CASSIGGGTGEQYF. Written as DNA, the CDR3 is TGTGCCAGTAGTATCGGCGGTGGGACAGGGGAGCAGTACTTC.